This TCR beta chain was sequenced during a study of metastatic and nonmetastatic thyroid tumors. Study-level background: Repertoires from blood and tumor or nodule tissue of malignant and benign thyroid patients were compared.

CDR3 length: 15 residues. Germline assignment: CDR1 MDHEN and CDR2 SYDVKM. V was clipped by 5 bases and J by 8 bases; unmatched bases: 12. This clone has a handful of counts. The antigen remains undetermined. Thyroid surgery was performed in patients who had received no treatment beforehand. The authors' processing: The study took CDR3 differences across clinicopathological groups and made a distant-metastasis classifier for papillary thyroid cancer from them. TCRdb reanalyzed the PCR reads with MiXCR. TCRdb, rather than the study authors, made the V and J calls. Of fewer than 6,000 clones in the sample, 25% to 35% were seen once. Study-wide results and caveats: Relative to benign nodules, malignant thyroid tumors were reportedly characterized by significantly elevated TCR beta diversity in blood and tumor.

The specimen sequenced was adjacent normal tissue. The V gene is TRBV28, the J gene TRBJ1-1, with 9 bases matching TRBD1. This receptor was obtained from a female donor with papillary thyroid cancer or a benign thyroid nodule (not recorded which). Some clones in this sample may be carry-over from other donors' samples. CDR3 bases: TGTGCCAGCAGTCCGTCGGGACAGGGAGGAGGGGAAGCTTTCTTT. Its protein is CASSPSGQGGGEAFF.